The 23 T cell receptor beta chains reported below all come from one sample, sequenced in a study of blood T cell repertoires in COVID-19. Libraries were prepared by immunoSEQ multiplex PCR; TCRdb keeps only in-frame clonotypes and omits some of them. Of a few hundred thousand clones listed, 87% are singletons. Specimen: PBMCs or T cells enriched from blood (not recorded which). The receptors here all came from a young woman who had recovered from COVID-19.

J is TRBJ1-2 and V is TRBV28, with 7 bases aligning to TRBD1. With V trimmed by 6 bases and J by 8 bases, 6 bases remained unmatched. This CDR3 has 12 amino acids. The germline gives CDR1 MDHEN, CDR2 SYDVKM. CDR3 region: CASRLTGTGYTF. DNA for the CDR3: TGTGCCAGCAGGTTGACAGGGACCGGCTACACCTTC.

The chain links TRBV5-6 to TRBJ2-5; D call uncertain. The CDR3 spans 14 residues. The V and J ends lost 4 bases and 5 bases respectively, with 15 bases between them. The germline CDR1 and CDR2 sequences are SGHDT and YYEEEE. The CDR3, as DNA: TGTGCCAGCAGCCTGGATCTCCTGAGCGAGACCCAGTACTTC. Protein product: CASSLDLLSETQYF.

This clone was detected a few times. The CDR3 here is CASSVQLAHGYTF. DNA of the CDR3: TGCGCCAGCAGCGTCCAGTTGGCCCATGGCTACACCTTC. This chain joins TRBV4-3 and TRBJ1-2, with no clear D. V lost 5 bases and J lost 6, with 13 bases in between. Germline V gives CDR1 LGHNA, CDR2 YSLEER. CDR3 length equals 13 residues.

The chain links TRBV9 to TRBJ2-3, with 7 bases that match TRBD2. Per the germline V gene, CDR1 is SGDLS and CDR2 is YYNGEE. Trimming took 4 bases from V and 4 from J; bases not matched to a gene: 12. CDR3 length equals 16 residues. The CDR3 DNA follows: TGTGCCAGCAGCCCCAGGGTTGGCGGGAGCTCAGATACGCAGTATTTT. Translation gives CASSPRVGGSSDTQYF.

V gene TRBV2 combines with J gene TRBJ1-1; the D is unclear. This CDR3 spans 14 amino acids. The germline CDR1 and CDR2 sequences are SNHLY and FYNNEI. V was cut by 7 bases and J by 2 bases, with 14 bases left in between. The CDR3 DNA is TGTGCCAGCAATCTGGTCCGGGGAAACACTGAAGCTTTCTTT. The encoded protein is CASNLVRGNTEAFF. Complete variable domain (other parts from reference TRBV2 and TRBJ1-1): EPEVTQTPSHQVTQMGQEVILRCVPISNHLYFYWYRQILGQKVEFLVSFYNNEISEKSEIFDDQFSVERPDGSNFTLKIRSTKLEDSAMYFCASNLVRGNTEAFFGQGTRLTVV.

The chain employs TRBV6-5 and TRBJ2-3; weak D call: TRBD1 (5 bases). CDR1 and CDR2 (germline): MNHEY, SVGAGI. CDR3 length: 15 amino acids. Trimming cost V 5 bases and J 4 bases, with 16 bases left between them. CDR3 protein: CASSRTYRDPDTQYF. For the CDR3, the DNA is TGTGCCAGCAGTCGGACATACCGAGACCCAGATACGCAGTATTTT.

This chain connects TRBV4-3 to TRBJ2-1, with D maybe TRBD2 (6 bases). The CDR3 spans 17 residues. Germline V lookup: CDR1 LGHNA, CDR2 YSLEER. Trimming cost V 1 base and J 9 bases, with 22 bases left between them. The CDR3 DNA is TGCGCCAGCAGCCAAGCAGATCACGCCGGAGGGGCCCTTGAGCAGTTCTTC. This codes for CASSQADHAGGALEQFF.

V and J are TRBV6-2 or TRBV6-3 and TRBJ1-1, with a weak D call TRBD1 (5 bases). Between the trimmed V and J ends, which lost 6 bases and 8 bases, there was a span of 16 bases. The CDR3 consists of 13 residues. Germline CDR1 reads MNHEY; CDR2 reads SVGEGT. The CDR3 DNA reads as TGTGCCAGCAGCCAGCAGGGTTTTAGCGAAGCTTTCTTT. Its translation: CASSQQGFSEAFF.

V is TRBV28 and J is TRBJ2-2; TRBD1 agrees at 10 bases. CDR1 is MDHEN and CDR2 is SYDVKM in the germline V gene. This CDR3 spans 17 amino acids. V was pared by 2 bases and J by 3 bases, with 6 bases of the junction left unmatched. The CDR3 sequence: CASSLNWDRGYTGELFF. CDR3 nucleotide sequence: TGTGCCAGCAGTTTAAATTGGGACAGGGGTTACACCGGGGAGCTGTTTTTT. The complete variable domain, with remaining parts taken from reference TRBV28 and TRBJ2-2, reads DVKVTQSSRYLVKRTGEKVFLECVQDMDHENMFWYRQDPGLGLRLIYFSYDVKMKEKGDIPEGYSVSREKKERFSLILESASTNQTSMYLCASSLNWDRGYTGELFFGEGSRLTVL.

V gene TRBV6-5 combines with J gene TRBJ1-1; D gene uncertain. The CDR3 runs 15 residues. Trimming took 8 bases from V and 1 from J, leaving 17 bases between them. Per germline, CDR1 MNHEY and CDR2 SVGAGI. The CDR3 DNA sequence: TGTGCCAGCTTCGCGGGGTCCACGACGAACACTGAAGCTTTCTTT. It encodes CASFAGSTTNTEAFF.

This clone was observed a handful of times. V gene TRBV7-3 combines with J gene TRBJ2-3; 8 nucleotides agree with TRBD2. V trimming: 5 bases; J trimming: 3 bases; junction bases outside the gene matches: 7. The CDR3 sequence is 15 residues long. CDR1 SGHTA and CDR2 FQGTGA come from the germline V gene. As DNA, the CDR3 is TGTGCCAGCAGCCGACTAGCGAAAGGGACAGATACGCAGTATTTT. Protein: CASSRLAKGTDTQYF.

CDR3 loop: CASSLGQGSGTQYF. The CDR3, as DNA: TGTGCCAGCAGCTTAGGACAGGGCAGCGGTACGCAGTATTTT. This sequence joins TRBV7-2 and TRBJ2-3; 7 nucleotides align to TRBD1. V was clipped by 1 base and J by 8 bases; unmatched bases: 6. The CDR3 sequence is 14 residues long. Germline V CDR1 and CDR2: SGHTA, FQGNSA.

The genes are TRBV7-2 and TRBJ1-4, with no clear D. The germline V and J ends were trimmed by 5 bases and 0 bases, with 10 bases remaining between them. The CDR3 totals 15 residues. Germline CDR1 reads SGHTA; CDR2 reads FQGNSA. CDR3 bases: TGTGCCAGCAGCATCCAGGCATCAACTAATGAAAAACTGTTTTTT. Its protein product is CASSIQASTNEKLFF. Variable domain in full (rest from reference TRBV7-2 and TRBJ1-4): GAGVSQSPSNKVTEKGKDVELRCDPISGHTALYWYRQSLGQGLEFLIYFQGNSAPDKSGLPSDRFSAERTGGSVSTLTIQRTQQEDSAVYLCASSIQASTNEKLFFGSGTQLSVL.

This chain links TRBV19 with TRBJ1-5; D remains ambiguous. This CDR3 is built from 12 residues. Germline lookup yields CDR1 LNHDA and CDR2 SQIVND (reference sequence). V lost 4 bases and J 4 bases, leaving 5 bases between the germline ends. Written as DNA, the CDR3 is TGTGCCAGTAGTACCCTAAATCAGCCCCAGCATTTT. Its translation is CASSTLNQPQHF. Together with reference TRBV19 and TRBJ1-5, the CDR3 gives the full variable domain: DGGITQSPKYLFRKEGQNVTLSCEQNLNHDAMYWYRQDPGQGLRLIYYSQIVNDFQKGDIAEGYSVSREKKESFPLTVTSAQKNPTAFYLCASSTLNQPQHFGDGTRLSIL.

The CDR3: CASSFVRGLNEKLFF. The DNA for the CDR3 is TGTGCCAGCAGTTTCGTCCGGGGGTTAAATGAAAAACTGTTTTTT. V usage is TRBV27 and J usage is TRBJ1-4; maybe TRBD1 (5 bases). The CDR3 totals 15 residues. Between the trimmed V and J ends, which lost 3 bases and 5 bases, there was a span of 13 bases. Looked up from germline, CDR1 is MNHEY and CDR2 is SMNVEV (reference sequence).

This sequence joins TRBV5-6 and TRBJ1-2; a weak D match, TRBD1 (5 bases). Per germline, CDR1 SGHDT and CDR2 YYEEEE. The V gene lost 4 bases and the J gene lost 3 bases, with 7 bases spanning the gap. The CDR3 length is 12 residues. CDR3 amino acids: CASSETDYGYTF. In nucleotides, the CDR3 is TGTGCCAGCAGCGAGACAGACTATGGCTACACCTTC. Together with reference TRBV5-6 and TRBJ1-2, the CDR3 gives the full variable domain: DAGVTQSPTHLIKTRGQQVTLRCSPKSGHDTVSWYQQALGQGPQFIFQYYEEEERQRGNFPDRFSGHQFPNYSSELNVNALLLGDSALYLCASSETDYGYTFGSGTRLTVV.

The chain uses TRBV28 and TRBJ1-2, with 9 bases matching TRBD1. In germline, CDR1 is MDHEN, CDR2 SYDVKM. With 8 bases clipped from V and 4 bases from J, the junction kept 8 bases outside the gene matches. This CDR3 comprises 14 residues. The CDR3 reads CASLRGTGFYGYTF. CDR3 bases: TGTGCCAGCCTCAGAGGGACAGGGTTCTATGGCTACACCTTC.

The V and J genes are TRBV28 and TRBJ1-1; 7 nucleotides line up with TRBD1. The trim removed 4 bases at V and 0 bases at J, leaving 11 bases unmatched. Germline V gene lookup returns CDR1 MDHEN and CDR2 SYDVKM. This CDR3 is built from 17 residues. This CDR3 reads CASSSQTGRGMNTEAFF. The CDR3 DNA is TGTGCCAGCAGTTCCCAGACAGGGCGCGGGATGAACACTGAAGCTTTCTTT.

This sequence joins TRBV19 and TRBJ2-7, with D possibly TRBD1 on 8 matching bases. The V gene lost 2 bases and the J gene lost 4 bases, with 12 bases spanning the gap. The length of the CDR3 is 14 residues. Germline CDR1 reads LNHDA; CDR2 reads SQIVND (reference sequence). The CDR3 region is CASSINRGGYEQYF. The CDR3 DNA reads TGTGCCAGTAGTATAAACAGGGGGGGATACGAGCAGTACTTC.

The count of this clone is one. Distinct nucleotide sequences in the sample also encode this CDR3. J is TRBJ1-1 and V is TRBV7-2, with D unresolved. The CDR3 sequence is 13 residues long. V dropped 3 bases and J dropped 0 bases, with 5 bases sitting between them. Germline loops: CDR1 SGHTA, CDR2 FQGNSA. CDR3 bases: TGTGCCAGCAGCTTTAACTTGAACACTGAAGCTTTCTTT. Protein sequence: CASSFNLNTEAFF.

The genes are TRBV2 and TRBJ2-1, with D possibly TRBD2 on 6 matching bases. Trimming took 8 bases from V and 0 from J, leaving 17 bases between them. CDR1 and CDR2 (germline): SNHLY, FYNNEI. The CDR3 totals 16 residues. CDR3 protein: CASSWGVPSSYNEQFF. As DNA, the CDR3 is TGTGCCAGCTCGTGGGGGGTTCCCAGCTCCTACAATGAGCAGTTCTTC. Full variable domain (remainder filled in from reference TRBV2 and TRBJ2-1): EPEVTQTPSHQVTQMGQEVILRCVPISNHLYFYWYRQILGQKVEFLVSFYNNEISEKSEIFDDQFSVERPDGSNFTLKIRSTKLEDSAMYFCASSWGVPSSYNEQFFGPGTRLTVL.

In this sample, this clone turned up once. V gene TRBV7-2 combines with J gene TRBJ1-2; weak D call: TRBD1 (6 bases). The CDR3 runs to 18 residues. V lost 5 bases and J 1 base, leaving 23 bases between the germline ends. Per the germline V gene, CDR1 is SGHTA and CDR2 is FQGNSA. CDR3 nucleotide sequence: TGTGCCAGCAGCCCCCGACAGGAGATCACAAGGGATAACTATGGCTACACCTTC. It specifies CASSPRQEITRDNYGYTF.

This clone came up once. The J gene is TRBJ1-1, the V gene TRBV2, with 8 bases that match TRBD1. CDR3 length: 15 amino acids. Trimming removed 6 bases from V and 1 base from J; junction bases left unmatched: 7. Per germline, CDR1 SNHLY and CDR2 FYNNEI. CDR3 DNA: TGTGCCAGCAGGAAGTTACAGGGGGGGAACACTGAAGCTTTCTTT. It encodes CASRKLQGGNTEAFF.